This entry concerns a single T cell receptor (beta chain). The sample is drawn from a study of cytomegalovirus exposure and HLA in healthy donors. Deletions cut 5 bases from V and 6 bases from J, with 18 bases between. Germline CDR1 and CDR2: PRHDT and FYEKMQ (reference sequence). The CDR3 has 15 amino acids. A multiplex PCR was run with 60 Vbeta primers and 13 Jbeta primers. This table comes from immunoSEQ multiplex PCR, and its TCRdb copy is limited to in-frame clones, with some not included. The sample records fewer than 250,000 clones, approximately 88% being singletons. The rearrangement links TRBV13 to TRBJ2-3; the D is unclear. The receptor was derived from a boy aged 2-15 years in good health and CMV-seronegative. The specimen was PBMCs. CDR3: CASSHTLRSRDTQYF. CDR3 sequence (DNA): TGTGCCAGCAGCCATACCCTACGGTCCCGGGATACGCAGTATTTT.